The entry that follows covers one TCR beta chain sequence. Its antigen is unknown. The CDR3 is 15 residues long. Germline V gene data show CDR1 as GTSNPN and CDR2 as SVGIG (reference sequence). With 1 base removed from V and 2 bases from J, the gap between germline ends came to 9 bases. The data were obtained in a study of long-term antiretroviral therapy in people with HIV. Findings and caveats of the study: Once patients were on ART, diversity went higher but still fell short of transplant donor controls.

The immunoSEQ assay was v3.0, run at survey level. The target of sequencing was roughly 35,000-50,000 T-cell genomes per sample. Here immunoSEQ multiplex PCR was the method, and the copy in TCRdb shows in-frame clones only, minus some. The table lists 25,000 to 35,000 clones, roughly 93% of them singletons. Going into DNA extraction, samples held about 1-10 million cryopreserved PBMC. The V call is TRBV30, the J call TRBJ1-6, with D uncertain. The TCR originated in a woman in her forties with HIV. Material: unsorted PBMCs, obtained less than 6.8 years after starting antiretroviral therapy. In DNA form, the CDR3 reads TGTGCCTGGAGTGACCGGGTCCCCTATAATTCACCCCTCCACTTT. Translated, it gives CAWSDRVPYNSPLHF.